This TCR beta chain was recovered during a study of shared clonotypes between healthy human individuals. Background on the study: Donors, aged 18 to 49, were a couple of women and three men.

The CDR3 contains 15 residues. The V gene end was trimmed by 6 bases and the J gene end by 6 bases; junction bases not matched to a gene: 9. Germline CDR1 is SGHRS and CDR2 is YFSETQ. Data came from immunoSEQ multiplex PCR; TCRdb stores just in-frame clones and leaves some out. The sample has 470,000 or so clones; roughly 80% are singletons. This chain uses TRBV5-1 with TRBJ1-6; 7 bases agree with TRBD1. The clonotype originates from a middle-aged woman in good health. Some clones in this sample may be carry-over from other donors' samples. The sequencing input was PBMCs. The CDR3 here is CASTEDRVANSPLHF. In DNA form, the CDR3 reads TGCGCCAGCACGGAAGACAGGGTGGCTAATTCACCCCTCCACTTT.